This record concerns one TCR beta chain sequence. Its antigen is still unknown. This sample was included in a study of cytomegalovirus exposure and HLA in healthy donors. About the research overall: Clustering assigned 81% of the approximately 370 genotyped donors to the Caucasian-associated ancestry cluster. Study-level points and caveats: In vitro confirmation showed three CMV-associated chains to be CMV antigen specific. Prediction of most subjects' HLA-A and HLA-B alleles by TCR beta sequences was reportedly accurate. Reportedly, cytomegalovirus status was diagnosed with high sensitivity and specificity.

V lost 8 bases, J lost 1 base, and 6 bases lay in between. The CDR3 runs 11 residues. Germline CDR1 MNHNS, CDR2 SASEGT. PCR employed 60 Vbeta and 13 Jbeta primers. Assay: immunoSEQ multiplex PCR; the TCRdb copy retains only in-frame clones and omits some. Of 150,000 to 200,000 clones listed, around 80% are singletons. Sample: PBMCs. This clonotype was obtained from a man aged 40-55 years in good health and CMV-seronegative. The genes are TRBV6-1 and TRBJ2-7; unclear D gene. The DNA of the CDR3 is TGTGCCAGCCTTCTTTCCTACGAGCAGTACTTC. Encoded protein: CASLLSYEQYF.